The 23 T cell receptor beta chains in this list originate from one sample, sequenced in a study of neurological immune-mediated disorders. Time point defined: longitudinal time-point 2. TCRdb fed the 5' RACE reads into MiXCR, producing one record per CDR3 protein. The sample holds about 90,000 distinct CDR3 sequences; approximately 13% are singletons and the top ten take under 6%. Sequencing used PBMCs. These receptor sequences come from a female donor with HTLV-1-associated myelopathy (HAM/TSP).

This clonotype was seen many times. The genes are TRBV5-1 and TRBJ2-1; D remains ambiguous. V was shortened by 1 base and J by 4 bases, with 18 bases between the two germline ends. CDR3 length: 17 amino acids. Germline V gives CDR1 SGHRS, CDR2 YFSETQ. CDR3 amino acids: CASSLSYNRDVYNEQFF. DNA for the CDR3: TGCGCCAGCAGCTTGAGTTATAACAGAGATGTATACAATGAGCAGTTCTTC.

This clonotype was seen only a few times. DNA of the CDR3: TGCGCCAGCAGCCAAGATGGGAGGGACAGGGTACCTACGAAGCAGTACTTC. Protein product: CASSQDGRDRVPTKQYF. The chain has TRBV4-1 and TRBJ2-7; 9 bases fit TRBD1. After removal of 0 bases from V and 8 bases from J, the junction contained 14 bases not matched to a gene. The CDR3 spans 17 residues. In germline, CDR1 is MGHRA, CDR2 YSYEKL.

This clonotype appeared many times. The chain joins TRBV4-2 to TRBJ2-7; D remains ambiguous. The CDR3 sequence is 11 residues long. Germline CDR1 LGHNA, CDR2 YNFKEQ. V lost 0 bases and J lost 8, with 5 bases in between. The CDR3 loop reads CASSQDLKQYF. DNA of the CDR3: TGTGCCAGCAGCCAAGATCTTAAGCAGTACTTC.

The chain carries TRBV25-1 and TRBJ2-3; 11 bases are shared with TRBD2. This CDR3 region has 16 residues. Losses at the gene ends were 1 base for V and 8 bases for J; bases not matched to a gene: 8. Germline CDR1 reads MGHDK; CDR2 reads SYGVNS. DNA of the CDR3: TGTGCCAGCAGTGAATCGCTAGCGGGGGGAAGGGGTACGCAGTATTTT. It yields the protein CASSESLAGGRGTQYF.

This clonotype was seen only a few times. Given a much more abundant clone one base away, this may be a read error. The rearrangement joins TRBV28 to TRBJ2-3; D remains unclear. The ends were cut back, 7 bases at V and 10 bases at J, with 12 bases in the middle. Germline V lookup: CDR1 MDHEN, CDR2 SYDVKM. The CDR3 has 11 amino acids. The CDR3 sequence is CASMYGWAQYF. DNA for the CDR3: TGTGCCAGCATGTATGGGTGGGCGCAGTATTTT. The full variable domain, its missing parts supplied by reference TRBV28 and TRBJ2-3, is DVKVTQSSRYLVKRTGEKVFLECVQDMDHENMFWYRQDPGLGLRLIYFSYDVKMKEKGDIPEGYSVSREKKERFSLILESASTNQTSMYLCASMYGWAQYFGPGTRLTVL.

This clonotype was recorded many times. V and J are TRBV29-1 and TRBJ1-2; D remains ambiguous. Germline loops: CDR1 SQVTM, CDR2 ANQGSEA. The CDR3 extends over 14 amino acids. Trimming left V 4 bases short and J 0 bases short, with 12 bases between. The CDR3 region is CSVVKEPPNYGYTF. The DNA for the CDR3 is TGCAGCGTTGTGAAGGAACCTCCTAACTATGGCTACACCTTC.

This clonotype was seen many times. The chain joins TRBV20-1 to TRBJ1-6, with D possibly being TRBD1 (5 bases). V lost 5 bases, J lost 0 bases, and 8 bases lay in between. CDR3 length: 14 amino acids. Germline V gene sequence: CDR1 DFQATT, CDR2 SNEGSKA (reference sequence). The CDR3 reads CSAPDSSYNSPLHF. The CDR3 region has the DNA TGCAGTGCTCCCGACAGCTCCTATAATTCACCCCTCCACTTT.

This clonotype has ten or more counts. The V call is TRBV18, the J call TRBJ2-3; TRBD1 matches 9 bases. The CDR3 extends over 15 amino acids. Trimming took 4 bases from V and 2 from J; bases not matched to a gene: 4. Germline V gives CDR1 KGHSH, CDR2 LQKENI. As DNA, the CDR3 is TGTGCCAGCTCACTTCGGGACAGGGACACAGATACGCAGTATTTT. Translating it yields CASSLRDRDTDTQYF.

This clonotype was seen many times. The CDR3 region has the DNA TGTGCCACCAGCACCGTGGGCGGGGAGCTGTTTTTT. It translates to CATSTVGGELFF. The chain has TRBV15 and TRBJ2-2; the D is unclear. The germline V gene encodes CDR1 LNHNV and CDR2 YYDKDF (reference sequence). The germline V and J ends were trimmed by 4 bases and 7 bases, with 7 bases remaining between them. The CDR3 contains 12 residues.

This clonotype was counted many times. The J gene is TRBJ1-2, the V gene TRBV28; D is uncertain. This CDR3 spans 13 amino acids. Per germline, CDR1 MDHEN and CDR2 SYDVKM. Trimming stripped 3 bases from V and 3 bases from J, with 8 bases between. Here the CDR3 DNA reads TGTGCCAGCAGTTTCCTCCGGGACTATGGCTACACCTTC. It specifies CASSFLRDYGYTF.

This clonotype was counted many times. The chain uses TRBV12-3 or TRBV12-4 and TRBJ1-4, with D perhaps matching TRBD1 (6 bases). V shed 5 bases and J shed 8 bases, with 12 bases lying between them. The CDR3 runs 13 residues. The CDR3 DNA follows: TGTGCCAGCAGTCCAGGGGTGGAGGAAAAACTGTTTTTT. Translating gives CASSPGVEEKLFF.

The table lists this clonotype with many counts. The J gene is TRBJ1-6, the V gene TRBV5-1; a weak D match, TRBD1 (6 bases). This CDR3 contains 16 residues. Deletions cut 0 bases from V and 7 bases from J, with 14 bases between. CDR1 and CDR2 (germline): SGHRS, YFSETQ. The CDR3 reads CASSLGISGANSPLHF. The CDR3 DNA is TGCGCCAGCAGCTTGGGAATCTCAGGGGCGAATTCACCCCTCCACTTT.

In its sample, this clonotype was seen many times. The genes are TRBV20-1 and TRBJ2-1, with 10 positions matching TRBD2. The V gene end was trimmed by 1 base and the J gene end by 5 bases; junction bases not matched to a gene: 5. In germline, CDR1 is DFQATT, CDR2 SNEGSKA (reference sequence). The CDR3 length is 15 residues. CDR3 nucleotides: TGCAGTGCTAGAGTCCCAGCGGGGGGGGACAATGAGCAGTTCTTC. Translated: CSARVPAGGDNEQFF.

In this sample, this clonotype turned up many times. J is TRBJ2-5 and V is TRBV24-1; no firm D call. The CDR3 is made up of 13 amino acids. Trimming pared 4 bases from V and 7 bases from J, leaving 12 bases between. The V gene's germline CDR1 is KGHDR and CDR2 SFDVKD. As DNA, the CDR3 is TGTGCCACCAGTGAGGCAGGTACGGTGACCCAGTACTTC. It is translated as CATSEAGTVTQYF.

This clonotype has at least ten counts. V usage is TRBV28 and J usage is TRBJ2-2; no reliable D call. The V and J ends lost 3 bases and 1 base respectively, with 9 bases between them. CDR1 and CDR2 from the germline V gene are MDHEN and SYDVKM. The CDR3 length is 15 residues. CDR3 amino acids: CASSLRTLNTGELFF. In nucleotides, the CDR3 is TGTGCCAGCAGTTTGAGGACCTTGAACACCGGGGAGCTGTTTTTT.

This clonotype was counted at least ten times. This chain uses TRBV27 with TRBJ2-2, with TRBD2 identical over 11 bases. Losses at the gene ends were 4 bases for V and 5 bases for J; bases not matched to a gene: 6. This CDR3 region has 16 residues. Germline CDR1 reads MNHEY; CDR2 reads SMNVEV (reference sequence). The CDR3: CASSSLLAGGTGELFF. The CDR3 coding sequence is TGTGCCAGCAGTTCCCTCCTAGCGGGGGGAACCGGGGAGCTGTTTTTT.

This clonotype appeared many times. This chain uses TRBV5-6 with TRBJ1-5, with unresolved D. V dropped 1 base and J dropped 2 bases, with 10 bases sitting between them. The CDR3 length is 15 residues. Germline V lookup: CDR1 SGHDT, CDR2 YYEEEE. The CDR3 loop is CASSLQWRGNQPQHF. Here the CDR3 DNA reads TGTGCCAGCAGCTTGCAGTGGCGAGGCAATCAGCCCCAGCATTTT. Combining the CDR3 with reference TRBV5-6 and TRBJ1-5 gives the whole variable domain DAGVTQSPTHLIKTRGQQVTLRCSPKSGHDTVSWYQQALGQGPQFIFQYYEEEERQRGNFPDRFSGHQFPNYSSELNVNALLLGDSALYLCASSLQWRGNQPQHFGDGTRLSIL.

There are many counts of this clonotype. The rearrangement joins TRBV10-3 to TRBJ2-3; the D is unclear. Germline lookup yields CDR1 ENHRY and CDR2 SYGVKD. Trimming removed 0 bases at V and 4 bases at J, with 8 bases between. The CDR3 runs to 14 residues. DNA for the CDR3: TGTGCCATCAGTGAGTCGACATTGGCAGATACGCAGTATTTT. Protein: CAISESTLADTQYF.

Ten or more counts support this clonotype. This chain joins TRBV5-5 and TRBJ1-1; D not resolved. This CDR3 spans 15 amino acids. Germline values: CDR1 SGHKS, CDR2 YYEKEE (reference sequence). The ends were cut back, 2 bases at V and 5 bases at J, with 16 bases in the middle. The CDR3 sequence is CASSLAGLGGTEAFF. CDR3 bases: TGTGCCAGCAGCTTAGCGGGATTGGGAGGGACTGAAGCTTTCTTT.

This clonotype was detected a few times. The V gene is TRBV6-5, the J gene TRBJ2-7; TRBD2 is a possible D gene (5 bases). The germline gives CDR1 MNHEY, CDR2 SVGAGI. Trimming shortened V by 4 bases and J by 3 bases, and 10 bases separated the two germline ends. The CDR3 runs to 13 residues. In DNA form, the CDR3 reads TGTGCCAGCAGTTCGATAGGGAGCTACGAGCAGTACTTC. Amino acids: CASSSIGSYEQYF.

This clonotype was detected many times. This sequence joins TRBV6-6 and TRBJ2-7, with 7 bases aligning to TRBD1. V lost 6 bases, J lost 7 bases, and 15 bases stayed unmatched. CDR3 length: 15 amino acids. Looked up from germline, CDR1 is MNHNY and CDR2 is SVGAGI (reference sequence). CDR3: CASRIGDRPVGEQYF. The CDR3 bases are TGTGCCAGCAGAATTGGGGACAGACCCGTAGGGGAGCAGTACTTC.

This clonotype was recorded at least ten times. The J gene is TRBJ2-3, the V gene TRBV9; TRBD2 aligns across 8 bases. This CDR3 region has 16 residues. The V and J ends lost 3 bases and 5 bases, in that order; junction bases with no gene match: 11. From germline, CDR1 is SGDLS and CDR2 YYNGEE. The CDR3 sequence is CASSALNGGALDTQYF. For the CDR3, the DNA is TGTGCCAGCAGCGCCCTTAACGGGGGGGCCTTAGATACGCAGTATTTT.

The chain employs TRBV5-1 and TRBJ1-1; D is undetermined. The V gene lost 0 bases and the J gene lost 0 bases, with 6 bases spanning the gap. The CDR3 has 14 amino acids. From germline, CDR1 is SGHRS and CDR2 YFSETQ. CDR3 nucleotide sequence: TGCGCCAGCAGCTTGGAGGGAATGAACACTGAAGCTTTCTTT. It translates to CASSLEGMNTEAFF.